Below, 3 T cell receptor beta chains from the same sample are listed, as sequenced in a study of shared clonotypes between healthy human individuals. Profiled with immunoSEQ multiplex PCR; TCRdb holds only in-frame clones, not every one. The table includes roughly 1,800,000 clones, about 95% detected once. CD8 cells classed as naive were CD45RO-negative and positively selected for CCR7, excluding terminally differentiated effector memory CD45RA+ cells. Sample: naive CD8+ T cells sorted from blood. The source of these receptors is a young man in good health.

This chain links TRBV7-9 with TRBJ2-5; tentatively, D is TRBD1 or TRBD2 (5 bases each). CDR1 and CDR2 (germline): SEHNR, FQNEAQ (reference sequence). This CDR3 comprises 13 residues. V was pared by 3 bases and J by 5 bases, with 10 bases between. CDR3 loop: CASSFEGPETQYF. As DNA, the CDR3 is TGTGCCAGCAGCTTTGAGGGGCCGGAGACCCAGTACTTC.

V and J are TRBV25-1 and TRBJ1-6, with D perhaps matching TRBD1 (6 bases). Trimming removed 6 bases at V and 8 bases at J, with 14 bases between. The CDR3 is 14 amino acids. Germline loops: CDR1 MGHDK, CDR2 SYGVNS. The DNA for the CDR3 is TGTGCCAGCAGGCGAGCAGGGGTCTATTCACCCCTCCACTTT. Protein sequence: CASRRAGVYSPLHF.

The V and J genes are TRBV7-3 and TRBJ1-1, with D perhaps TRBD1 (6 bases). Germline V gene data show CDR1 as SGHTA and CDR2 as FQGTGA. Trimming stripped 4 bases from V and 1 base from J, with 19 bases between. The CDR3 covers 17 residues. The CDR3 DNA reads TGTGCCAGCAGCTCTAGCGGGCGAAGCAGGGGGAACACTGAAGCTTTCTTT. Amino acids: CASSSSGRSRGNTEAFF.